Listed below are T cell receptor beta chains from one sample, sequenced in a study of cytomegalovirus exposure and HLA in healthy donors. Assay used: immunoSEQ multiplex PCR; TCRdb lists only in-frame clones, some missing. This specimen shows roughly 40,000 clones; the ten leading clones hold about 8.9%. What was sequenced was PBMCs. The receptor source for this set is a man in his forties or fifties in good health and CMV-seropositive. Both conserved end residues are part of each CDR3. The D gene is left open where the match is weak.

CDR3nt | CDR3aa | d_gene | j_gene | v_gene
TGCAGCGCCCCGGGGGGACGGGAAGCTTTCTTT | CSAPGGREAFF | . | TRBJ1-1 | TRBV29-1
TGTGCCAGCAGTGTAGACTCGAACACTGAAGCTTTCTTT | CASSVDSNTEAFF | . | TRBJ1-1 | TRBV6-1
TGTGCCAGCAGTGATCAGGGTTGGCCTAATGAAAAACTGTTTTTT | CASSDQGWPNEKLFF | . | TRBJ1-4 | TRBV25-1
TGCGCCAGCAGCTTGGGGACAGGGTCACAAGAGACCCAGTACTTC | CASSLGTGSQETQYF | TRBD1 | TRBJ2-5 | TRBV5-1
TGTGCCAGCTCACGAGGACTAGCGGGACTCGTCGAGCAGTACTTC | CASSRGLAGLVEQYF | TRBD2 | TRBJ2-7 | TRBV18
TGTGCCAGCAGGAACATGGTTCCTTCCTCTGGGGCCAACGTCCTGACTTTC | CASRNMVPSSGANVLTF | . | TRBJ2-6 | TRBV2
TGTGCCAGCAGCACTCGCCTTGCAACTAATGAAAAACTGTTTTTT | CASSTRLATNEKLFF | . | TRBJ1-4 | TRBV11-2
TGTGCCAGCAGCGTTCCCGGACAGGGATCCGAAGCTTTCTTT | CASSVPGQGSEAFF | TRBD1 | TRBJ1-1 | TRBV11-3
TGTGCCAGCAGTGACTTTACAGGGGAGAGCGATGAGCAGTTCTTC | CASSDFTGESDEQFF | TRBD1 | TRBJ2-1 | TRBV6-1
TGCGCCAGCAGTCTTGCCCCTGCGACTAGCGGGCCCTACGAGCAGTACTTC | CASSLAPATSGPYEQYF | TRBD2 | TRBJ2-7 | TRBV5-1
TGCAGCGTTGGTGCGGAGACAGGGCTGTCCCTCTTCTCTGGGGCCAACGTCCTGACTTTC | CSVGAETGLSLFSGANVLTF | TRBD1 | TRBJ2-6 | TRBV29-1
TGCGCCAGCAGCCAGGACGGCCAGGGTACTGAAGCTTTCTTT | CASSQDGQGTEAFF | . | TRBJ1-1 | TRBV5-1
TGTGCCAGTAGTATTAGGGGCCTTGAAGCTTTCTTT | CASSIRGLEAFF | . | TRBJ1-1 | TRBV19
TGTGCCAGCAGTTTATCAGGGGGTACGAATCAGCCCCAGCATTTT | CASSLSGGTNQPQHF | TRBD1 | TRBJ1-5 | TRBV28
TGTGCCAGCAATGGGGGAGGTAGTCCCAATGAGCAGTTCTTC | CASNGGGSPNEQFF | . | TRBJ2-1 | TRBV7-2
TGTGCCAGCAGCCCCGACGGGTTGAACACTGAAGCTTTCTTT | CASSPDGLNTEAFF | . | TRBJ1-1 | TRBV5-4
TGTGCCTGGATAGGGGGAACTAATGAAAAACTGTTTTTT | CAWIGGTNEKLFF | . | TRBJ1-4 | TRBV30
TGTGCCAGCTCACGACAGAGTAGTAGCGGAAACAATGAGCAGTTCTTC | CASSRQSSSGNNEQFF | . | TRBJ2-1 | TRBV18
TGTGCCAGCACGTCACGCGACAGAGCCTACGAGCAGTACTTC | CASTSRDRAYEQYF | . | TRBJ2-7 | TRBV13
TGTGCCAGCAGTCGAATAGAGAACACTGAAGCTTTCTTT | CASSRIENTEAFF | . | TRBJ1-1 | TRBV28
TGCGCCAGCAGCTTGGGGCCTCTAGCAGTTAACACCGGGGAGCTGTTTTTT | CASSLGPLAVNTGELFF | . | TRBJ2-2 | TRBV5-1
TGTGCCAGCTCACCTAGGACTCGGGAGGGCAATGAGCAGTTCTTC | CASSPRTREGNEQFF | TRBD2 | TRBJ2-1 | TRBV18
TGTGCCAGCAACCAACATCTGGCGGGAGGGTCTACGCAGTATTTT | CASNQHLAGGSTQYF | TRBD2 | TRBJ2-3 | TRBV5-4
TGTGCCAGCAGCCAGAGGCCAAATGAGCAGTTCTTC | CASSQRPNEQFF | . | TRBJ2-1 | TRBV9
TGTGCCAGTAGTGCCCAGGGGGGATCCTACGAGCAGTACTTC | CASSAQGGSYEQYF | . | TRBJ2-7 | TRBV19
TGTGCCAGCAAAGAAGGACTAGCGGGAGGGGCCTACGAGCAGTACTTC | CASKEGLAGGAYEQYF | TRBD2 | TRBJ2-7 | TRBV7-2
TGTGCCAGCAGGACGGGACTAGCGAGCACAGATACGCAGTATTTT | CASRTGLASTDTQYF | TRBD2 | TRBJ2-3 | TRBV2
TGTGCCAGCGGTCGGGTGGGCACAGATACGCAGTATTTT | CASGRVGTDTQYF | . | TRBJ2-3 | TRBV6-5
TGTGCCAGCAGACCAGGGACAGGGGGGACCTATAATTCACCCCTCCACTTT | CASRPGTGGTYNSPLHF | TRBD1 | TRBJ1-6 | TRBV7-8
TGTGCCAGCAGCTTCTCTAGCGGGAGCCCGACCACCGGGGAGCTGTTTTTT | CASSFSSGSPTTGELFF | TRBD2 | TRBJ2-2 | TRBV7-9
TGTGCCAGAATTTGTCTAGCGAAGGACCCCTCCGAGCAGTACTTC | CARICLAKDPSEQYF | . | TRBJ2-7 | TRBV5-3
TGTGCCAGTACGAGGGGGCCGTACAATGAGCAGTTCTTC | CASTRGPYNEQFF | TRBD1 | TRBJ2-1 | TRBV19
TGTGCCAGCGCCCCACAGGGCCTTGATAACTATGGCTACACCTTC | CASAPQGLDNYGYTF | . | TRBJ1-2 | TRBV27
TGCGCCAGCGGGGGAGGTCCGGAGAACACCGGGGAGCTGTTTTTT | CASGGGPENTGELFF | . | TRBJ2-2 | TRBV10-1
TGCAGCGTGGGGGCGGGAGGGGTCACCGGGGAGCTGTTTTTT | CSVGAGGVTGELFF | TRBD2 | TRBJ2-2 | TRBV29-1
TGTGCCATCAGTGACAGGGGGGACAATGAGCAGTTCTTC | CAISDRGDNEQFF | . | TRBJ2-1 | TRBV10-3
TGTGCCTGGAGTGTACGTAGCGATCAGCCCCAGCATTTT | CAWSVRSDQPQHF | . | TRBJ1-5 | TRBV30
TGTGCCAGCTACAACCCTAGGGGAAACACCATATATTTT | CASYNPRGNTIYF | . | TRBJ1-3 | TRBV6-5
TGTGCCAGCAGATCCGGGACTCTTTATTTCGCGAACACCGGGGAGCTGTTTTTT | CASRSGTLYFANTGELFF | . | TRBJ2-2 | TRBV11-2
TGTGCCAGCAGCTCCGGACTAGCGGGAGTAGATACGCAGTATTTT | CASSSGLAGVDTQYF | TRBD2 | TRBJ2-3 | TRBV7-2
TGTGCCAGCAAACGGACAGGGGGAGGAGAGACCCAGTACTTC | CASKRTGGGETQYF | TRBD1 | TRBJ2-5 | TRBV2
TGTGCCAGCAGCCCTGACAGGGGTTGGGGCTACACCTTC | CASSPDRGWGYTF | TRBD1 | TRBJ1-2 | TRBV5-5
TGTGCCAGCAGTCTCACCGGGACAGGGAGGGGAAACACCATATATTTT | CASSLTGTGRGNTIYF | TRBD1 | TRBJ1-3 | TRBV7-2
TGTGCCAGCAGCTTAGGACTAGCGGGAACCCGGGAGCAGTTCTTC | CASSLGLAGTREQFF | TRBD2 | TRBJ2-1 | TRBV11-2
TGTGCCAGCACAACCACCGGGACAAATAATGAAAAACTGTTTTTT | CASTTTGTNNEKLFF | . | TRBJ1-4 | TRBV7-2
TGTGCCAGCAGTCAGGGTTACGAGCAGTACTTC | CASSQGYEQYF | . | TRBJ2-7 | TRBV25-1
TGTGCCAGCAGTGAATCGACTAGCGGAGCCTACGAGCAGTACTTC | CASSESTSGAYEQYF | TRBD2 | TRBJ2-7 | TRBV6-1
TGTGCCAGCAGCCAAGGGGGAACGGGGGGCGATGAAAAACTGTTTTTT | CASSQGGTGGDEKLFF | . | TRBJ1-4 | TRBV4-2
TGTGCCTGGACAGGGTACTCCTATGGCTACACCTTC | CAWTGYSYGYTF | . | TRBJ1-2 | TRBV30
TGTGCCAGCGAATCGGTGGTTCGGACTGAAGCTTTCTTT | CASESVVRTEAFF | . | TRBJ1-1 | TRBV2
TGTGCCTGGAGTTTGGGGGCAGGGTCACCCCTCCACTTT | CAWSLGAGSPLHF | . | TRBJ1-6 | TRBV30
TGTGCCAGTAGTGTGGGTGGGGCAGCTTCTAACTATGGCTACACCTTC | CASSVGGAASNYGYTF | . | TRBJ1-2 | TRBV19
TGTGCTAGTGGCCTGGGGAGGGACTACGAGCAGTACTTC | CASGLGRDYEQYF | TRBD2 | TRBJ2-7 | TRBV12-5
TGTGCCACCGGGGGGGTGGGCCAGCCCCAGCATTTT | CATGGVGQPQHF | . | TRBJ1-5 | TRBV19
TGTGCCAGCAGCTATGGGCGAGAAGAGACCCAGTACTTC | CASSYGREETQYF | . | TRBJ2-5 | TRBV7-3
TGCGCCAGCAGTGTTGGCGGCCACTACGAGCAGTACTTC | CASSVGGHYEQYF | . | TRBJ2-7 | TRBV10-2